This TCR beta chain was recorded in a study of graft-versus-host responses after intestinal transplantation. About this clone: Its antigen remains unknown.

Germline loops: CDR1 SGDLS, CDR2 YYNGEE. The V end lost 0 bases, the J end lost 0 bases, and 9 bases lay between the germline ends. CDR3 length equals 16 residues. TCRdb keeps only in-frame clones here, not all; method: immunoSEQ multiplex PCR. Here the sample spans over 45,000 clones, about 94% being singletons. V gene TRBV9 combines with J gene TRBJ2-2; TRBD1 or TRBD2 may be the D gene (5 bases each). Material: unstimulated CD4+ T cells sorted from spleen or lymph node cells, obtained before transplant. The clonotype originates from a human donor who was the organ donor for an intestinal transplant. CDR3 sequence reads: CASSVEGDPNTGELFF. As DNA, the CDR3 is TGTGCCAGCAGCGTAGAAGGGGACCCGAACACCGGGGAGCTGTTTTTT.